This record covers a single T cell receptor beta chain. Its specificity is not known. Looked up from germline, CDR1 is SGHAT and CDR2 is FQNNGV. Trimming at V came to 1 base and at J to 0 bases, leaving 5 bases not matched to a gene. The CDR3 loop spans 18 amino acids. The sample belongs to a study of shared clonotypes between healthy human individuals. Broader study findings: Clonotype sharing among donors was expected to depend on sequencing depth.

Sorted-subset replicate PCR reactions were performed with approximately 180 ng DNA, corresponding to tens of thousands of T cell genomes. Original handling: ImmunoSEQ output held junction-only sequences without quality scores, so filtering differed. Clones were sequenced by immunoSEQ multiplex PCR, and TCRdb holds only the in-frame ones, with some missing. V and J calls and clone size are copied from that table; D and trimming were computed from the DNA. This table has a few million clones, about 92% appearing once. This sequence joins TRBV11-2 and TRBJ2-1; 11 bases agree with TRBD2. This sequence was found in a man aged 18 to 29 in good health. Some clones in this sample may be carry-over from other donors' samples. The sample consisted of naive CD4+ T cells from PBMCs. Subset of the sample: CD45RA+ positively selected. CDR3 residues: CASSLVLAGVGSYNEQFF. CDR3 bases: TGTGCCAGCAGCTTAGTACTAGCGGGAGTCGGCTCCTACAATGAGCAGTTCTTC. The whole variable domain, filled in from reference TRBV11-2 and TRBJ2-1, reads EAGVAQSPRYKIIEKRQSVAFWCNPISGHATLYWYQQILGQGPKLLIQFQNNGVVDDSQLPKDRFSAERLKGVDSTLKIQPAKLEDSAVYLCASSLVLAGVGSYNEQFFGPGTRLTVL.